These 14 T cell receptor beta chains were all obtained from the same sample, sequenced in a study of patients and donors after allogeneic stem cell transplantation. Using its own MiXCR run on the RT-PCR reads, TCRdb lists one record per CDR3 protein. There are roughly 960,000 distinct CDR3 sequences in the sample; roughly 18% occur only once, and around 6% lies in the top ten. Sequencing input: blood, either unsorted or a sorted T cell fraction (not recorded which). Every receptor here comes from a human donor who was either an allogeneic HSCT recipient or a stem cell or donor lymphocyte infusion donor (not recorded which). It is not recorded whose cells these are; they may come from a transplant donor.

The chain is built from TRBV5-6 and TRBJ1-1; D possibly corresponds to TRBD1 (5 bases). Trimming stripped 1 base from V and 9 bases from J, with 13 bases between. CDR1 and CDR2 (germline): SGHDT, YYEEEE. The CDR3 consists of 13 residues. The DNA for the CDR3 is TGTGCCAGCAGCTTGTATCAAGAGGGGCAAGCTTTCTTT. Amino acids: CASSLYQEGQAFF. Filled out from reference TRBV5-6 and TRBJ1-1, the complete variable domain reads DAGVTQSPTHLIKTRGQQVTLRCSPKSGHDTVSWYQQALGQGPQFIFQYYEEEERQRGNFPDRFSGHQFPNYSSELNVNALLLGDSALYLCASSLYQEGQAFFGQGTRLTVV.

The sample holds a few counts of this clonotype. The chain carries TRBV5-1 and TRBJ1-2; D not resolved. V was clipped by 4 bases and J by 0 bases, with 13 bases between them. The germline V gene encodes CDR1 SGHRS and CDR2 YFSETQ. CDR3 length: 15 amino acids. The CDR3 region is CASSPGTQANYGYTF. In DNA form, the CDR3 reads TGCGCCAGCAGCCCGGGTACCCAAGCTAACTATGGCTACACCTTC.

This clonotype was counted only a few times. CDR3 bases: TGTGCCACCAGTGATTCAAACGCGGACACCAAAAACATTCAGTACTTC. The encoded protein is CATSDSNADTKNIQYF. This chain links TRBV24-1 with TRBJ2-4; D is perhaps TRBD1 (5 bases). The CDR3 spans 16 residues. V shed 2 bases and J shed 2 bases, with 12 bases lying between them. Germline CDR1 KGHDR, CDR2 SFDVKD.

This clonotype was counted only a few times. This rearrangement joins TRBV9 to TRBJ2-7; tentatively, D is TRBD1 or TRBD2 (5 bases each). This CDR3 is built from 17 residues. Germline assignment: CDR1 SGDLS and CDR2 YYNGEE. With 4 bases removed from V and 1 base from J, the gap between germline ends came to 21 bases. The CDR3 bases are TGTGCCAGCAGCCCCCACCCCCCATTCAGGGAGTCCTACGAGCAGTACTTC. Translated: CASSPHPPFRESYEQYF.

Only a few counts were recorded for this clonotype. V gene TRBV5-1 combines with J gene TRBJ2-3, with D unclear. CDR3 length: 15 residues. Germline CDR1 SGHRS, CDR2 YFSETQ. The V and J ends lost 4 bases and 0 bases respectively, with 12 bases between them. The CDR3 nucleotides are TGCGCCAGCAGCCTGGAAAACCCCAGCACAGATACGCAGTATTTT. Translating gives CASSLENPSTDTQYF.

The chain uses TRBV5-1 and TRBJ2-2; D is possibly TRBD1 (6 bases). Deletions cut 4 bases from V and 5 bases from J, with 15 bases between. This CDR3 is built from 15 residues. Germline V gene sequence: CDR1 SGHRS, CDR2 YFSETQ. CDR3 coding DNA: TGCGCCAGCAGCAGGACAGCCCCTACAACCGGGGAGCTGTTTTTT. This sequence encodes CASSRTAPTTGELFF.

As for this clonotype: One junction end disagrees with the germline gene, perhaps due to a read error. The J gene is TRBJ2-1, the V gene TRBV7-9; a weak D match, TRBD2 (6 bases). Germline V gene data show CDR1 as SEHNR and CDR2 as FQNEAQ (reference sequence). This CDR3 has 16 residues. CDR3 in amino acids: CASNLGGGLSYNEQFF. The CDR3, as DNA: TGTGCCAGCAACTTAGGTGGGGGACTGTCCTACAATGAGCAGTTCTTC.

The chain is built from TRBV4-1 and TRBJ2-6; no firm D call. This CDR3 contains 15 residues. Germline V gene lookup returns CDR1 MGHRA and CDR2 YSYEKL. V lost 4 bases, J lost 0 bases, and 7 bases lay in between. This CDR3 reads CASSLLHSGANVLTF. CDR3 nucleotides: TGCGCCAGCAGCCTTTTGCACTCTGGGGCCAACGTCCTGACTTTC.

This rearrangement joins TRBV29-1 to TRBJ2-2; D is perhaps TRBD1 (6 bases). This CDR3 spans 12 amino acids. In germline, CDR1 is SQVTM, CDR2 ANQGSEA. The V gene lost 5 bases and the J gene lost 5 bases, with 9 bases spanning the gap. Here the CDR3 DNA reads TGCAGCGTTCCACAGGGTACCGGGGAGCTGTTTTTT. It encodes CSVPQGTGELFF.

This clonotype was recorded at least ten times. This chain joins TRBV24-1 and TRBJ2-1; D gene uncertain. V lost 2 bases, J lost 1 base, and 2 bases lay in between. Germline V CDR1 and CDR2: KGHDR, SFDVKD. The CDR3 is made up of 13 amino acids. CDR3 region: CATSDWSYNEQFF. The CDR3 DNA follows: TGTGCCACCAGTGATTGGTCCTACAATGAGCAGTTCTTC.

V gene TRBV6-1 combines with J gene TRBJ1-3; D gene ambiguous. CDR1 and CDR2 from the germline V gene are MNHNS and SASEGT. V lost 6 bases, J lost 0 bases, and 9 bases lay in between. The CDR3 loop spans 14 amino acids. This CDR3 reads CASRDTYSGNTIYF. The CDR3 DNA is TGTGCCAGCAGAGACACTTACTCTGGAAACACCATATATTTT.

This clonotype was observed a handful of times. The chain recombines TRBV6-1 with TRBJ2-1, with 8 bases identical to TRBD2. This CDR3 contains 15 residues. Trimming removed 4 bases from V and 9 bases from J; junction bases left unmatched: 11. Germline-derived CDR1 and CDR2 are MNHNS and SASEGT. CDR3 region: CASSARPQRELEQFF. CDR3 DNA sequence: TGTGCCAGCAGTGCCCGCCCCCAGCGGGAGCTTGAGCAGTTCTTC.

This clonotype appeared a few times. This sequence joins TRBV12-3 or TRBV12-4 and TRBJ1-2; no definite D call. This CDR3 contains 13 residues. Trimming removed 7 bases at V and 4 bases at J, with 13 bases between. CDR3 nucleotides: TGTGCCAGCACTGGGAGCAGCTTCTATGGCTACACCTTC. Its protein product is CASTGSSFYGYTF.

This clonotype has a handful of counts. The rearrangement joins TRBV19 to TRBJ1-5; no clear D. The ends were cut back, 4 bases at V and 2 bases at J, with 9 bases in the middle. The CDR3 is 14 amino acids. CDR1 is LNHDA and CDR2 is SQIVND in the germline V gene (reference sequence). Here the CDR3 reads CASSKGTGNQPQHF. In DNA form, the CDR3 reads TGTGCCAGTAGTAAGGGAACGGGCAATCAGCCCCAGCATTTT.